The TCR beta chain described here comes from a study of cytomegalovirus exposure and HLA in healthy donors. This CDR3 has 16 amino acids. V was clipped by 0 bases and J by 10 bases, with 16 bases between them. Germline values: CDR1 SGHDN, CDR2 FVKESK. Vbeta (60) and Jbeta (13) primers were used in the PCR. TCRdb keeps only in-frame clones here, not all; method: immunoSEQ multiplex PCR. Of around 130,000 clones listed, around 82% are singletons. The study sampled nominally healthy donors, though unrecorded immune exposures were likely. The V call is TRBV14, the J call TRBJ1-6, with a tentative D call TRBD1 (5 bases). The receptor was derived from a boy under 18 in good health and CMV-seronegative. The sample taken for sequencing was PBMCs. Here the CDR3 reads CASSQDLGGGSSPLHF. The CDR3 DNA follows: TGTGCCAGCAGCCAAGATCTCGGCGGGGGTAGCTCACCCCTCCACTTT. The full variable domain, rest sourced from reference TRBV14 and TRBJ1-6, is EAGVTQFPSHSVIEKGQTVTLRCDPISGHDNLYWYRRVMGKEIKFLLHFVKESKQDESGMPNNRFLAERTGGTYSTLKVQPAELEDSGVYFCASSQDLGGGSSPLHFGNGTRLTVT.